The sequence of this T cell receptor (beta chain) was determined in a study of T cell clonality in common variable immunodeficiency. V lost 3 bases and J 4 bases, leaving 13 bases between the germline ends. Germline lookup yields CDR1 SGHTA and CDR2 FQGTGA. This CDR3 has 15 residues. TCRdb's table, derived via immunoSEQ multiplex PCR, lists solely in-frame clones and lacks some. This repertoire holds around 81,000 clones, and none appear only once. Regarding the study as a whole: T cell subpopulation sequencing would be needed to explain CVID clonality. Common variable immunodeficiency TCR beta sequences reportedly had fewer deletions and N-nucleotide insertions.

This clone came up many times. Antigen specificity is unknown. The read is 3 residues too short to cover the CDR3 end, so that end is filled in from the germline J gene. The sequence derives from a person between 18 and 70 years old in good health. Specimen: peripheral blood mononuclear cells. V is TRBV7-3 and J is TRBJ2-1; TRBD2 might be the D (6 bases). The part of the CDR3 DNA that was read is TGTGCCAGCAGCTTGCTGTCTAGCGCGTACAATGAG. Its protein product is CASSLLSSAYNE. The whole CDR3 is CASSLLSSAYNEQFF.